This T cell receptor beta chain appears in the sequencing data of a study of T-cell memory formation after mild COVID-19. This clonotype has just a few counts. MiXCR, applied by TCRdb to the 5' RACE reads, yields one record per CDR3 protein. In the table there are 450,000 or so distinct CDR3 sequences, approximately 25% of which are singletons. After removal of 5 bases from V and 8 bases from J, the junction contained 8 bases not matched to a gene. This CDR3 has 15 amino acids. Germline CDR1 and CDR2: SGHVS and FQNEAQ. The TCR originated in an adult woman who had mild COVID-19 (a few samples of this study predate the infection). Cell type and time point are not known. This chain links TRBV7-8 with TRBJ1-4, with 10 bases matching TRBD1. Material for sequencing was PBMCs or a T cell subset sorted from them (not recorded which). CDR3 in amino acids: CASSRDRGQEEKLFF. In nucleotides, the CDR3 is TGTGCCAGCAGCAGAGACAGGGGGCAAGAAGAAAAACTGTTTTTT.